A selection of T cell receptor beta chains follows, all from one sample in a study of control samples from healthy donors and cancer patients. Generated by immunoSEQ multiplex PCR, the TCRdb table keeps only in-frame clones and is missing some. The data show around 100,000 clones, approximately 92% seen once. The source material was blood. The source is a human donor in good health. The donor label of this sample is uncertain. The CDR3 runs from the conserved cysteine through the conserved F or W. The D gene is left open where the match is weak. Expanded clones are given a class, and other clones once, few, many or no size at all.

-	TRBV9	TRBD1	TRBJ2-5	TGTGCCAGCAGCGAGCAGGGGGCGGCAGAGACCCAGTACTTC	CASSEQGAAETQYF
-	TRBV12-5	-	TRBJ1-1	TGTGCTAGTGGTTTCGGGACTCAAGCTTTCTTT	CASGFGTQAFF
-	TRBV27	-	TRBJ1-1	TGTGCCAGCAGTTCGACAGGGAACACTGAAGCTTTCTTT	CASSSTGNTEAFF
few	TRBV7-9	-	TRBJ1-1	TGTGCCAGCAGCTTAGACACTGAAGCTTTCTTT	CASSLDTEAFF
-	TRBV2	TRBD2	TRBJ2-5	TGTGCCAGCAGTGAAGCGGCTGGCGGGGGGCTTAAACAAGAGACCCAGTACTTC	CASSEAAGGGLKQETQYF
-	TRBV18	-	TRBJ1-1	TGTGCCAGCTCACAAACAGCGAACACTGAAGCTTTCTTT	CASSQTANTEAFF
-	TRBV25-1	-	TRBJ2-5	TGTGCCAGCAGTGAAGGAGCAGGGCTTCAAGAGACCCAGTACTTC	CASSEGAGLQETQYF
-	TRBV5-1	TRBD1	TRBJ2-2	TGCGCCAGCAGCACGGGACAGGGGTATACCGGGGAGCTGTTTTTT	CASSTGQGYTGELFF
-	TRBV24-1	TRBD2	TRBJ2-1	TGTGCCACCAGTGATTTTTCTAGCGGGCCCGACAATGAGCAGTTCTTC	CATSDFSSGPDNEQFF
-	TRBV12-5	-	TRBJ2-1	TGTGCTAGTGGTTTGGGAGAGACCTCCTACAATGAGCAGTTCTTC	CASGLGETSYNEQFF
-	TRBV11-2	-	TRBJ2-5	TGTGCCAGCAGCTTAGGGGGTTCACGCGGGACCCAGTACTTC	CASSLGGSRGTQYF
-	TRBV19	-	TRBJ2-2	TGTGCCAGTAGTTCCGGGACGGTGAACACCGGGGAGCTGTTTTTT	CASSSGTVNTGELFF
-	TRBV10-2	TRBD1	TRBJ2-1	TGCGCCAGCAGCGAAAGTGCGCCGGGACAGGGCTCGAGTGAGCAGTTCTTC	CASSESAPGQGSSEQFF
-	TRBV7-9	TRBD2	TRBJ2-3	TGTGCCAGCAGCTGGGGACCCGGGACTAGCAAGGATACGCAGTATTTT	CASSWGPGTSKDTQYF
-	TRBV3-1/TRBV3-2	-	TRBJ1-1	TGTGCCAGCAGCCAGCGGACTGTAATGAACACTGAAGCTTTCTTT	CASSQRTVMNTEAFF
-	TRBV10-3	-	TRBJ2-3	TGTGCCATCAGCCCTACTGGCGGCCAAAGCACAGATACGCAGTATTTT	CAISPTGGQSTDTQYF
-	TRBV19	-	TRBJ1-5	TGTGCCAGTAGTGGGGAGACAGGCAATCAGCCCCAGCATTTT	CASSGETGNQPQHF
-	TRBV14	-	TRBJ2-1	TGTGCCAGCAGCCAAGATCTGGGCAGCGGCAATGAGCAGTTCTTC	CASSQDLGSGNEQFF
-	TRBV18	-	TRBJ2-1	TGTGCCAGCTCACCTGCCAGGGCCTCCAATGAGCAGTTCTTC	CASSPARASNEQFF
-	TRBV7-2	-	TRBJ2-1	TGTGCCAGCAGCTTAGTAGCCGGGGAGCAGTTCTTC	CASSLVAGEQFF
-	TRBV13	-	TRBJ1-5	TGTGCCAGCAGCTTAAGTAGCGGGACAAGCAATCAGCCCCAGCATTTT	CASSLSSGTSNQPQHF
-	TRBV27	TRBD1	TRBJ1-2	TGTGCCGGCAGCCTACGACAGGGGTCTGGCTACACCTTC	CAGSLRQGSGYTF
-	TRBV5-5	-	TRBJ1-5	TGTGCCAGCAGCTTGGCCGTAATAGAGAATCAGCCCCAGCATTTT	CASSLAVIENQPQHF
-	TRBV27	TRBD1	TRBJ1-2	TGTGCCAGCAGCAAACGACAGGGGGCCGCCGAGATCTATGGCTACACCTTC	CASSKRQGAAEIYGYTF
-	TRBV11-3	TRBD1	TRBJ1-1	TGTGCCAGCAGCTTAGATGGGACAGCTGAAGCTTTCTTT	CASSLDGTAEAFF
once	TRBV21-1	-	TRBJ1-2	TGTGCCAGCAGCAAAGCAGCGAAGGTCCATGGCTACACCTTC	CASSKAAKVHGYTF
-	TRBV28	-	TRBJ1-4	TGTGCCAGCAGTTTACGGAGATCAACTAATGAAAAACTGTTTTTT	CASSLRRSTNEKLFF
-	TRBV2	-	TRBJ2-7	TGTGCCAGCAGTGAGCGACAGATATCCTACGAGCAGTACTTC	CASSERQISYEQYF
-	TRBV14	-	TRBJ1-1	TGTGCCAGCAGCCAAGGGGGCCACAACACTGAAGCTTTCTTT	CASSQGGHNTEAFF
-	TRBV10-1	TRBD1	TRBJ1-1	TGCGCCATCATACCGGGACAGGGGGCTCGGGCTTTCTTT	CAIIPGQGARAFF
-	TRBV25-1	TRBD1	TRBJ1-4	TGTGCCAGCAGTGAGGCGGGACAGGGGAATGAAAAACTGTTTTTT	CASSEAGQGNEKLFF
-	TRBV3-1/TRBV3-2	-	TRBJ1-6	TGTGCCAGCAGCCAAGAGGCACAGGTTACCTATAATTCACCCCTCCACTTT	CASSQEAQVTYNSPLHF
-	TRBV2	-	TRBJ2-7	TGTGCCAGCAGTGATTGGACCGAGCAGTACTTC	CASSDWTEQYF
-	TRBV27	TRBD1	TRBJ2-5	TGTGCCAGCAGTTCCCTCCGGGACAGGGGTGAGACCCAGTACTTC	CASSSLRDRGETQYF
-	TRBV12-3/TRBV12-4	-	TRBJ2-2	TGTGCCAGCACCGAGGTGGGGGCGGGGGAGCTGTTTTTT	CASTEVGAGELFF